This is a list of T cell receptor beta chains from one sample in a study of blood T cell repertoires in COVID-19. Method: immunoSEQ multiplex PCR; TCRdb's copy keeps in-frame clones and lacks some. This repertoire shows approximately 200,000 clones, less than 90% found once; its top ten account for 1.1%. The sample taken for sequencing was peripheral blood. Every receptor here comes from a man aged 25 to 45 with acute or convalescent COVID-19. Each CDR3 is given with its conserved first and last residue. D genes are given only for firm matches. Rows may omit the clone size; those that give it use once, few, many or a size class.

v_call: TRBV5-1; j_call: TRBJ2-1; clone_size: few; d_call: TRBD2; cdr3_nt: TGCGCCAGTCTAGCGGGCTACGGCGATGAGCAGTTCTTC; cdr3_aa: CASLAGYGDEQFF
v_call: TRBV7-9; j_call: TRBJ1-4; clone_size: -; d_call: -; cdr3_nt: TGTGCCAGCAGCTATTCAGGGGTAACTAATGAAAAACTGTTTTTT; cdr3_aa: CASSYSGVTNEKLFF
v_call: TRBV14; j_call: TRBJ2-3; clone_size: -; d_call: -; cdr3_nt: TGTGCCAGCAGCGAGCCGGGGGTGAAAGATACGCAGTATTTT; cdr3_aa: CASSEPGVKDTQYF
v_call: TRBV21-1; j_call: TRBJ2-3; clone_size: -; d_call: -; cdr3_nt: TGTGCCAGCAGCAAAGAATCTAAAGGGGATGACCTCACAGATACGCAGTATTTT; cdr3_aa: CASSKESKGDDLTDTQYF
v_call: TRBV6-5; j_call: TRBJ1-2; clone_size: -; d_call: TRBD1; cdr3_nt: TGTGCCAGCCAAGGGACAGGGACGGAGCGTGGCTACACCTTC; cdr3_aa: CASQGTGTERGYTF
v_call: TRBV29-1; j_call: TRBJ2-3; clone_size: -; d_call: TRBD1; cdr3_nt: TGCAGCGGTGGACAGGGCACAGATACGCAGTATTTT; cdr3_aa: CSGGQGTDTQYF
v_call: TRBV6-5; j_call: TRBJ1-1; clone_size: -; d_call: -; cdr3_nt: TGTGCCAGCAGACCCACAGGAGTCGGTGGGACTGAAGCTTTCTTT; cdr3_aa: CASRPTGVGGTEAFF
v_call: TRBV10-2; j_call: TRBJ2-1; clone_size: -; d_call: TRBD1; cdr3_nt: TGCGCCAGCAGCGGAGTGGGGACAGGGGTCAATGAGCAGTTCTTC; cdr3_aa: CASSGVGTGVNEQFF
v_call: TRBV6-5; j_call: TRBJ2-1; clone_size: -; d_call: TRBD1; cdr3_nt: TGTGCCAGCAGCCGACAGGGGAACTACAATGAGCAGTTCTTC; cdr3_aa: CASSRQGNYNEQFF
v_call: TRBV4-1; j_call: TRBJ2-6; clone_size: -; d_call: TRBD2; cdr3_nt: TGCGCCAGCAGACCCCCGGGAGGTAGAGGGGCCAACGTCCTGACTTTC; cdr3_aa: CASRPPGGRGANVLTF
v_call: TRBV28; j_call: TRBJ1-1; clone_size: -; d_call: TRBD1; cdr3_nt: TGTGCCAGCAGTCCAGGCGGACAGGGAGGCACTGAAGCTTTCTTT; cdr3_aa: CASSPGGQGGTEAFF
v_call: TRBV5-1; j_call: TRBJ1-1; clone_size: -; d_call: -; cdr3_nt: TGCGCCAGCGCCGACTCCCGGAACACTGAAGCTTTCTTT; cdr3_aa: CASADSRNTEAFF
v_call: TRBV27; j_call: TRBJ1-1; clone_size: -; d_call: TRBD1; cdr3_nt: TGTGCCAGCAGTTTAAGTAGGGGGCTTGTAGGGGGCACTGAAGCTTTCTTT; cdr3_aa: CASSLSRGLVGGTEAFF
v_call: TRBV12-5; j_call: TRBJ2-5; clone_size: -; d_call: TRBD2; cdr3_nt: TGTGCTAGTGGTCCCGGATTACTAGCGGCCCAAGAGACCCAGTACTTC; cdr3_aa: CASGPGLLAAQETQYF
v_call: TRBV24-1; j_call: TRBJ2-7; clone_size: -; d_call: -; cdr3_nt: TGTGCCACCAGTGACCCCGGGGGACGTCAGCAGTACTTC; cdr3_aa: CATSDPGGRQQYF
v_call: TRBV6-2/TRBV6-3; j_call: TRBJ1-1; clone_size: few; d_call: -; cdr3_nt: TGTGCCAGCAGCTCACAGGGACCGAACACTGAAGCTTTCTTT; cdr3_aa: CASSSQGPNTEAFF
v_call: TRBV12-5; j_call: TRBJ2-1; clone_size: -; d_call: -; cdr3_nt: TGTGCTAGTGGTTTGGTCACGGGACAAGGTGTAAATGAGCAGTTCTTC; cdr3_aa: CASGLVTGQGVNEQFF
v_call: TRBV19; j_call: TRBJ2-7; clone_size: -; d_call: TRBD2; cdr3_nt: TGTGCCAGTAGTATAGAGGCCGGGAGGGCGCACGAGCAGTACTTC; cdr3_aa: CASSIEAGRAHEQYF
v_call: TRBV7-8; j_call: TRBJ2-1; clone_size: once; d_call: TRBD2; cdr3_nt: TGTGCCAGCAGCCGCAGGGTAGCGGGGGCCTACAATGAGCAGTTCTTC; cdr3_aa: CASSRRVAGAYNEQFF